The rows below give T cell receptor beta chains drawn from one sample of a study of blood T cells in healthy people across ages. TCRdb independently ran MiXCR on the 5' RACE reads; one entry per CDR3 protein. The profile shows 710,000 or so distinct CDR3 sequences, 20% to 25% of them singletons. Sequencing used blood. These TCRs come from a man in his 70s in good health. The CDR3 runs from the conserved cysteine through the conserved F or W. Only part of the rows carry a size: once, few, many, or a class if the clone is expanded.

CDR3 protein: CASSPGTSRSYTF; V gene: TRBV7-2; clone size: few; J gene: TRBJ1-2
CDR3 protein: CSARRSSTNTGELFF; V gene: TRBV20-1; clone size: few; J gene: TRBJ2-2
CDR3 protein: CASSLTGVRTFNEQFF; V gene: TRBV7-3; clone size: few; J gene: TRBJ2-1
CDR3 protein: CASSPSVLGETQYF; V gene: TRBV9; clone size: .; J gene: TRBJ2-5
CDR3 protein: CSVWDSGYTF; V gene: TRBV29-1; clone size: few; J gene: TRBJ1-2
CDR3 protein: CAWSGDRYDEKLFF; V gene: TRBV30; clone size: few; J gene: TRBJ1-4
CDR3 protein: CASSQRYRDSIYEQYF; V gene: TRBV4-2; clone size: .; J gene: TRBJ2-7
CDR3 protein: CASSRGVDSPLHF; V gene: TRBV7-2; clone size: few; J gene: TRBJ1-6
CDR3 protein: CSALRLGETQYF; V gene: TRBV20-1; clone size: few; J gene: TRBJ2-5
CDR3 protein: CASSPGLGGVERYF; V gene: TRBV12-3/TRBV12-4; clone size: few; J gene: TRBJ2-7
CDR3 protein: CATRAPRDGGYTF; V gene: TRBV24-1; clone size: .; J gene: TRBJ1-2
CDR3 protein: CASSIQIRGGADTQYF; V gene: TRBV5-5; clone size: few; J gene: TRBJ2-3
CDR3 protein: CASSSLDARLVSNEQFF; V gene: TRBV28; clone size: few; J gene: TRBJ2-1
CDR3 protein: CSARRGEDLADTQYF; V gene: TRBV20-1; clone size: .; J gene: TRBJ2-3
CDR3 protein: CASSHQQGRNTEAFF; V gene: TRBV3-1; clone size: once; J gene: TRBJ1-1
CDR3 protein: CASSFAGTQYF; V gene: TRBV12-3/TRBV12-4; clone size: many; J gene: TRBJ2-3
CDR3 protein: CSARERGYNEQFF; V gene: TRBV20-1; clone size: .; J gene: TRBJ2-1
CDR3 protein: CSVDRSGQGGDTQYF; V gene: TRBV29-1; clone size: .; J gene: TRBJ2-3
CDR3 protein: CASSRTSGGASQYF; V gene: TRBV12-3/TRBV12-4; clone size: few; J gene: TRBJ2-3
CDR3 protein: CSVEDRVETGELFF; V gene: TRBV29-1; clone size: few; J gene: TRBJ2-2
CDR3 protein: CASSEWGPGNIQYF; V gene: TRBV2; clone size: .; J gene: TRBJ2-4
CDR3 protein: CASRGDRGGNQPQHF; V gene: TRBV2; clone size: .; J gene: TRBJ1-5
CDR3 protein: CASSQENDRTRELFF; V gene: TRBV4-3; clone size: few; J gene: TRBJ2-2
CDR3 protein: CASSGAGWGGTEAFF; V gene: TRBV5-1; clone size: .; J gene: TRBJ1-1
CDR3 protein: CASSLLGDGEKLFF; V gene: TRBV28; clone size: few; J gene: TRBJ1-4
CDR3 protein: CATQDRVNTQYF; V gene: TRBV19; clone size: .; J gene: TRBJ2-3
CDR3 protein: CASSSGRRHYEQYF; V gene: TRBV18; clone size: few; J gene: .
CDR3 protein: CASSPGQGAEETQYF; V gene: TRBV18; clone size: few; J gene: TRBJ2-5
CDR3 protein: CASSLRGAGDYGYTF; V gene: TRBV5-5; clone size: few; J gene: TRBJ1-2
CDR3 protein: CASSRGGTNTDEQYF; V gene: TRBV6-6; clone size: .; J gene: TRBJ2-7
CDR3 protein: CASSPGGITDTQYF; V gene: TRBV13; clone size: few; J gene: TRBJ2-3
CDR3 protein: CASSVQALGEKLFF; V gene: TRBV9; clone size: few; J gene: TRBJ1-4
CDR3 protein: CASRDKEVLTDTQYF; V gene: TRBV19; clone size: .; J gene: TRBJ2-3
CDR3 protein: CASRMDRGPQETQYF; V gene: TRBV6-2/TRBV6-3; clone size: .; J gene: TRBJ2-5
CDR3 protein: CASCNRGRDYGYTF; V gene: TRBV6-6; clone size: few; J gene: TRBJ1-2
CDR3 protein: CASSPTSGRDNEQFF; V gene: TRBV7-2; clone size: few; J gene: .
CDR3 protein: CASSSIEVFDEQFF; V gene: TRBV27; clone size: few; J gene: TRBJ2-1
CDR3 protein: CSGHREANTEAFF; V gene: TRBV29-1; clone size: many; J gene: TRBJ1-1
CDR3 protein: CAIKPGLAENIQYF; V gene: TRBV10-3; clone size: .; J gene: TRBJ2-4
CDR3 protein: CASSERGWREQFF; V gene: TRBV25-1; clone size: few; J gene: TRBJ2-1
CDR3 protein: CASSLPYILAGQETQYF; V gene: TRBV3-1; clone size: few; J gene: TRBJ2-5
CDR3 protein: CATSRDPLARSNNEQFF; V gene: TRBV15; clone size: .; J gene: .
CDR3 protein: CASSVGTGHETQYF; V gene: TRBV18; clone size: few; J gene: TRBJ2-5
CDR3 protein: CASSLAWTDTQYF; V gene: TRBV7-2; clone size: few; J gene: TRBJ2-3
CDR3 protein: CASSSTSGNSTDTQYF; V gene: TRBV7-9; clone size: .; J gene: TRBJ2-3
CDR3 protein: CSARDKTGGGYTF; V gene: TRBV20-1; clone size: many; J gene: TRBJ1-2
CDR3 protein: CASSFTGGASYEQYF; V gene: TRBV5-1; clone size: .; J gene: TRBJ2-7
CDR3 protein: CASNKPRGVDTQYF; V gene: TRBV7-9; clone size: few; J gene: TRBJ2-3
CDR3 protein: CASTLESPYNSPLHF; V gene: TRBV6-6; clone size: .; J gene: TRBJ1-6
CDR3 protein: CASKWGGPGNTIYF; V gene: TRBV6-5; clone size: .; J gene: TRBJ1-3
CDR3 protein: CASSLARFKRGASTDTQYF; V gene: TRBV11-3; clone size: .; J gene: TRBJ2-3
CDR3 protein: CASSKGLAGNTDTQYF; V gene: TRBV7-9; clone size: .; J gene: TRBJ2-3
CDR3 protein: CASSQEQGWSNQPQHF; V gene: TRBV4-1; clone size: few; J gene: TRBJ1-5